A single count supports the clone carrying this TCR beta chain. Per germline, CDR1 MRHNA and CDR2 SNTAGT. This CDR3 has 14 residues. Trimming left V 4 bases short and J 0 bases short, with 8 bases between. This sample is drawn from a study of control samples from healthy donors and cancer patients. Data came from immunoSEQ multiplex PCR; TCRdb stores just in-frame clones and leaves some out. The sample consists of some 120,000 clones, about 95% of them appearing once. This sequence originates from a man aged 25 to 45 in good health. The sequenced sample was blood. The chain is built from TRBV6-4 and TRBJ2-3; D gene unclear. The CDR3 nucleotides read TGTGCCAGCAGTGTGACGGAGAGCACAGATACGCAGTATTTT. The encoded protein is CASSVTESTDTQYF.